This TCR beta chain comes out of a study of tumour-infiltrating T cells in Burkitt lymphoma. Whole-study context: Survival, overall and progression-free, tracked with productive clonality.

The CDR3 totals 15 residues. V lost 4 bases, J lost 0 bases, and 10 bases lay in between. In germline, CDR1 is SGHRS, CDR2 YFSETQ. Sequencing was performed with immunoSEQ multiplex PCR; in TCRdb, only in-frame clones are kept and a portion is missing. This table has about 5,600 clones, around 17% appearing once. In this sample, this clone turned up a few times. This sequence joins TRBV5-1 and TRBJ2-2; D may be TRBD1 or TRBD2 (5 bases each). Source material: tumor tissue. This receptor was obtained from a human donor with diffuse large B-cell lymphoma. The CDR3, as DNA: TGCGCCAGCAGCAGGGACGTCGCGAACACCGGGGAGCTGTTTTTT. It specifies CASSRDVANTGELFF.